This T cell receptor (beta chain) was sequenced for a study of response to subunit inactivated influenza vaccine. Notes on the study in general: Authors suggested each seasonal influenza vaccination recruits few new T cells.

In TCRdb, the RT-PCR reads were re-called with MiXCR into one record per CDR3 protein. Altogether under 550,000 distinct CDR3 sequences are present, 6.5% to 8% being singletons, with the ten largest covering roughly 13%. The count of this clonotype is one. What it binds is not known. The clonotype comes from a man aged 50 to 75 who received an inactivated influenza vaccine. The starting material was PBMCs from blood, obtained 23 to 25 months after vaccination.

CDR3 coding DNA: TGCGCCAGCAGCGAACTTCACAATGAGCAGTTCTTC. Protein sequence: CASSELHNEQFF. The chain carries TRBV5-1 and TRBJ2-1; D ambiguous. V was trimmed by 4 bases and J by 5 bases, leaving 7 bases between them. Germline CDR1 reads SGHRS; CDR2 reads YFSETQ. This CDR3 is 12 amino acids long.